Below, 25 T cell receptor beta chains from the same sample are listed, as sequenced in a study of cytomegalovirus exposure and HLA in healthy donors. Profiling relied on immunoSEQ multiplex PCR, and the TCRdb table lists in-frame clones only, not all of them. The data contain 150,000 to 200,000 clones, about 89% of them seen just once; the ten biggest clones take up roughly 3%. The sequenced sample consisted of PBMCs. The receptors stem from a woman aged 18-30 years in good health and CMV-seropositive.

CDR3 sequence (DNA): TGTGCCAGCAGTTACTCAGGAGGGGTCAATTCACCCCTCCACTTT. Translation gives CASSYSGGVNSPLHF. The genes are TRBV6-5 and TRBJ1-6; maybe TRBD1 (5 bases). CDR1 MNHEY and CDR2 SVGAGI come from the germline V gene. The length of the CDR3 is 15 residues. Trimming removed 0 bases from V and 7 bases from J, with 10 bases in between.

The chain links TRBV28 to TRBJ2-7; 8 bases align to TRBD1. Looked up from germline, CDR1 is MDHEN and CDR2 is SYDVKM. This CDR3 region has 16 residues. After removal of 3 bases from V and 2 bases from J, the junction contained 9 bases not matched to a gene. The CDR3 here is CASSFPSQGETYEQYF. In nucleotides, the CDR3 is TGTGCCAGCAGTTTCCCTTCACAGGGGGAAACCTACGAGCAGTACTTC.

The chain joins TRBV5-6 to TRBJ1-6; TRBD1 matches at 7 bases. The germline CDR1 and CDR2 sequences are SGHDT and YYEEEE. The CDR3 is 16 residues long. V shed 4 bases and J 0 bases; nucleotides not matched to a gene: 4. The CDR3 spells CASSGDSFSYNSPLHF. The CDR3 DNA sequence: TGTGCCAGCAGCGGGGACAGTTTCTCCTATAATTCACCCCTCCACTTT.

The chain joins TRBV9 to TRBJ2-4; 10 bases align to TRBD1. The CDR3 totals 16 residues. V gave up 3 bases and J gave up 6 bases; unmatched junction bases: 9. The V gene's germline CDR1 is SGDLS and CDR2 YYNGEE. The CDR3 sequence is CASSGQRGTGVNIQYF. The DNA for the CDR3 is TGTGCCAGCAGCGGGCAAAGAGGGACAGGGGTAAACATTCAGTACTTC.

The J gene is TRBJ2-7, the V gene TRBV29-1, with D possibly being TRBD2 (7 bases). The CDR3 sequence is 15 residues long. The V gene's germline CDR1 is SQVTM and CDR2 ANQGSEA. V was cut by 5 bases and J by 0 bases, with 17 bases left in between. The CDR3 region has the DNA TGCAGCGTTTTCTCCGGCGGGGGCCCCTCCTACGAGCAGTACTTC. It translates to CSVFSGGGPSYEQYF.

V usage is TRBV6-5 and J usage is TRBJ2-2, with no clear D. The ends were cut back, 6 bases at V and 2 bases at J, with 4 bases in the middle. This CDR3 is 12 amino acids long. Germline V CDR1 and CDR2: MNHEY, SVGAGI. The CDR3 sequence is CASSFNTGELFF. CDR3 sequence (DNA): TGTGCCAGCAGCTTTAACACCGGGGAGCTGTTTTTT.

The chain links TRBV7-9 to TRBJ1-1; the D gene is possibly TRBD1 (6 bases). V was shortened by 6 bases and J by 4 bases, with 21 bases between the two germline ends. Germline V CDR1 and CDR2: SEHNR, FQNEAQ (reference sequence). The CDR3 runs to 16 residues. The DNA of the CDR3 is TGTGCCAGCAGACCCGACAGGACGGGCGACTTCACTGAAGCTTTCTTT. This gives the protein CASRPDRTGDFTEAFF.

The chain combines TRBV28 with TRBJ1-2, with 10 bases identical to TRBD1. CDR3 size: 17 residues. V lost 3 bases and J lost 6; bases outside the gene matches: 13. Germline CDR1 reads MDHEN; CDR2 reads SYDVKM. CDR3 DNA: TGTGCCAGCAGTTTCCCTACCGGGACAGGGGAAGAGAATGGCTACACCTTC. It encodes CASSFPTGTGEENGYTF.

V gene TRBV11-2 combines with J gene TRBJ2-7; 7 bases align to TRBD2. This CDR3 spans 13 amino acids. Unmatched junction bases numbered 6, after V lost 4 bases and J lost 6 bases. Germline CDR1 is SGHAT and CDR2 is FQNNGV. The CDR3 DNA follows: TGTGCCAGCAGCTCGACTAGCCAGGGCGAGCAGTACTTC. It codes for CASSSTSQGEQYF.

The V and J genes are TRBV6-1 and TRBJ2-1; D perhaps matches TRBD2 (6 bases). The CDR3 is made up of 15 amino acids. The V end lost 5 bases, the J end lost 0 bases, and 11 bases lay between the germline ends. Germline CDR1 reads MNHNS; CDR2 reads SASEGT. The CDR3 DNA follows: TGTGCCAGCAGTATGGCGGGGAGCTCCTACAATGAGCAGTTCTTC. Translated: CASSMAGSSYNEQFF.

This clone showed up just once. This chain uses TRBV7-2 with TRBJ1-1, with a possible D match to TRBD1 (6 bases). Trimming pared 1 base from V and 8 bases from J, leaving 11 bases between. The CDR3 spans 13 residues. The germline V gene encodes CDR1 SGHTA and CDR2 FQGNSA. The CDR3 loop is CASSLDRADEAFF. Here the CDR3 DNA reads TGTGCCAGCAGCTTAGACAGGGCTGACGAAGCTTTCTTT.

The gene calls are TRBV18 and TRBJ2-4, with D perhaps TRBD1 (5 bases). CDR1 KGHSH and CDR2 LQKENI come from the germline V gene. V was trimmed by 1 base and J by 0 bases, leaving 10 bases between them. The CDR3 runs 16 residues. The CDR3 DNA is TGTGCCAGCTCACCACAAGTAGGGGTAGCCAAAAACATTCAGTACTTC. Translated: CASSPQVGVAKNIQYF.

The chain combines TRBV28 with TRBJ1-1, with D unclear. Trimming took off 2 bases at V and 5 bases at J, with 15 bases between the two ends. From germline, CDR1 is MDHEN and CDR2 SYDVKM. CDR3 length: 15 amino acids. The CDR3 loop is CASSLDPGSSTEAFF. In DNA form, the CDR3 reads TGTGCCAGCAGTTTAGATCCGGGGAGTAGTACTGAAGCTTTCTTT.

This clone has just one count. The chain recombines TRBV29-1 with TRBJ1-1; D is ambiguous. V was shortened by 0 bases and J by 4 bases, with 9 bases between the two germline ends. The CDR3 extends over 13 amino acids. Germline lookup yields CDR1 SQVTM and CDR2 ANQGSEA. CDR3 nucleotides: TGCAGCGTTGAAGACACAGTGGTCACTGAAGCTTTCTTT. Residues: CSVEDTVVTEAFF. Variable domain in full (rest from reference TRBV29-1 and TRBJ1-1): SAVISQKPSRDICQRGTSLTIQCQVDSQVTMMFWYRQQPGQSLTLIATANQGSEATYESGFVIDKFPISRPNLTFSTLTVSNMSPEDSSIYLCSVEDTVVTEAFFGQGTRLTVV.

The chain carries TRBV2 and TRBJ2-7; 7 bases are a match to TRBD1. The CDR3 runs to 14 residues. The junction had 5 bases not matched to a gene; V was cut back by 5 bases and J by 1 base. CDR1 SNHLY and CDR2 FYNNEI come from the germline V gene. CDR3 DNA: TGTGCCAGCAGTTTTGGGGACAGTTCCTACGAGCAGTACTTC. This sequence encodes CASSFGDSSYEQYF. The full variable domain, completed using reference TRBV2 and TRBJ2-7, is EPEVTQTPSHQVTQMGQEVILRCVPISNHLYFYWYRQILGQKVEFLVSFYNNEISEKSEIFDDQFSVERPDGSNFTLKIRSTKLEDSAMYFCASSFGDSSYEQYFGPGTRLTVT.

This chain uses TRBV28 with TRBJ2-1; 12 bases are shared with TRBD1. This CDR3 is built from 15 residues. Trimming cost V 5 bases and J 8 bases; bases outside gene matches: 7. Germline V gives CDR1 MDHEN, CDR2 SYDVKM. The CDR3 sequence: CASSLPGQGADEQFF. The CDR3, as DNA: TGTGCCAGCAGTCTCCCGGGACAGGGGGCCGATGAGCAGTTCTTC.

This sequence joins TRBV18 and TRBJ2-7, with D tentatively TRBD1 (5 bases). Germline CDR1 is KGHSH and CDR2 is LQKENI. The V and J ends lost 4 bases and 7 bases respectively, with 8 bases between them. This CDR3 contains 11 residues. CDR3 coding DNA: TGTGCCAGCTCACTCCGACAGGAGCAGTACTTC. Amino acid sequence: CASSLRQEQYF.

This chain links TRBV19 with TRBJ1-2, with 7 positions matching TRBD1. The CDR3 covers 17 residues. CDR1 is LNHDA and CDR2 is SQIVND in the germline V gene (reference sequence). Unmatched junction bases numbered 19, after V lost 5 bases and J lost 7 bases. In DNA, the CDR3 is TGTGCCAGTAGTCCGGAGGGGACAGTCCTTATCTACAGTGGCTACACCTTC. This encodes CASSPEGTVLIYSGYTF.

This clone was detected once. This chain connects TRBV2 to TRBJ2-1; no clear D gene. The ends were cut back, 3 bases at V and 13 bases at J, with 10 bases in the middle. Germline V gene sequence: CDR1 SNHLY, CDR2 FYNNEI. CDR3 size: 11 residues. The CDR3 sequence: CASSDSPTQFF. CDR3 DNA: TGTGCCAGCAGTGATAGTCCTACTCAGTTCTTC.

This chain uses TRBV27 with TRBJ1-4, with D perhaps TRBD1 (6 bases). V was cut by 0 bases and J by 4 bases, with 12 bases left in between. The germline V gene has CDR1 MNHEY and CDR2 SMNVEV (reference sequence). The length of the CDR3 is 16 residues. The CDR3 bases are TGTGCCAGCAGTTTATCAGCGGGGGCAAGTAATGAAAAACTGTTTTTT. This gives the protein CASSLSAGASNEKLFF.

The J gene is TRBJ2-7, the V gene TRBV7-2; 12 nucleotides line up with TRBD2. This CDR3 has 14 residues. The germline gives CDR1 SGHTA, CDR2 FQGNSA. J gave up 3 bases and V 4 bases, and 1 base lay outside the gene matches. The CDR3 reads CASSSSGGGYEQYF. The CDR3 DNA reads TGTGCCAGCAGCTCTAGCGGGGGGGGCTACGAGCAGTACTTC.

The gene calls are TRBV19 and TRBJ1-2, with a weak D call TRBD1 (5 bases). The germline gives CDR1 LNHDA, CDR2 SQIVND (reference sequence). V gave up 6 bases and J gave up 8 bases, with 16 bases separating them. This CDR3 contains 13 residues. The CDR3 sequence: CASSPGTPKGYTF. In DNA form, the CDR3 reads TGTGCCAGTAGCCCCGGGACTCCGAAGGGCTACACCTTC.

This clone was seen just once. The rearrangement links TRBV2 to TRBJ2-1, with 7 positions matching TRBD2. Germline lookup yields CDR1 SNHLY and CDR2 FYNNEI. V trimming: 6 bases; J trimming: 12 bases; junction bases outside the gene matches: 17. This CDR3 is built from 15 residues. CDR3 in DNA: TGTGCCAGCAGAGCTCTAGCGGCCCTCCCGGGCGGGCAGTTCTTC. Its protein product is CASRALAALPGGQFF.

This chain joins TRBV6-1 and TRBJ2-7, with D perhaps TRBD1 (6 bases). The germline gives CDR1 MNHNS, CDR2 SASEGT. The CDR3 is 12 residues long. Trimming pared 7 bases from V and 7 bases from J, leaving 14 bases between. The CDR3 sequence: CASKITGSEQYF. CDR3 DNA sequence: TGTGCCAGCAAAATTACAGGGTCTGAGCAGTACTTC.

The genes are TRBV30 and TRBJ1-5, with TRBD1 matching 8 bases. CDR3 length: 16 residues. The germline CDR1 and CDR2 sequences are GTSNPN and SVGIG (reference sequence). V dropped 3 bases and J dropped 8; count of bases not matched to a gene: 15. The CDR3 is CAWSPGQVPSAEPQHF. The CDR3 region has the DNA TGTGCCTGGAGCCCGGGACAGGTCCCATCCGCGGAGCCCCAGCATTTT. The full variable domain, with the rest looked up from reference TRBV30 and TRBJ1-5, is SQTIHQWPATLVQPVGSPLSLECTVEGTSNPNLYWYRQAAGRGLQLLFYSVGIGQISSEVPQNLSASRPQDRQFILSSKKLLLSDSGFYLCAWSPGQVPSAEPQHFGDGTRLSIL.